This section outlines one TCR beta chain sequence together with its context. Its antigen is currently unknown. These data belong to a study of identical twins. Findings and caveats of the study: The more abundant beta clonotypes in cord blood had fewer insertions, and memory repertoires did not show this. For zero-insertion analyses, partial confounding could come from invariant MAIT and iNKT cells.

Each donor was a healthy Caucasian. TCRdb reprocessed the 5' RACE reads with MiXCR, giving one entry per CDR3 protein. The sample contains roughly 200,000 distinct CDR3 sequences, approximately 16% of which appear only once. Germline loops: CDR1 LGHNA, CDR2 YNFKEQ. The CDR3 contains 15 residues. V was trimmed by 1 base and J by 5 bases, leaving 11 bases between them. These sequences were also reported in another study, on T cells expressing NK-cell markers. From that study: Among CD8+ T cells from five or six donors, dominant NKG2C+ clonotypes accounted for roughly 1.0-7.0%.

The sequence came from a woman between 18 and 29 years old in good health. The sample comprised CD8+ T cells sorted from blood. The chain couples TRBV4-2 to TRBJ2-2; tentatively, D is TRBD2 (5 bases). CDR3 sequence reads: CASSQGTGRTGELFF. In nucleotides, the CDR3 is TGTGCCAGCAGCCAAGGGACTGGTCGTACCGGGGAGCTGTTTTTT.